This TCR beta chain was identified in a study of identical twins. Study-wide findings and caveats: Findings depended on cross-sectional statistics rather than tracking the same donors.

The ends lost 6 bases at V and 6 bases at J; junction bases unmatched: 8. Germline loops: CDR1 MNHEY, CDR2 SVGEGT. CDR3 size: 17 residues. Worth noting for this clonotype: Its antigen is currently unknown.

One entry per CDR3 protein results from TCRdb running MiXCR on the 5' RACE reads. The profile shows about 790,000 distinct CDR3 sequences, approximately 18% of them singletons. Every sampled donor was Caucasian and healthy. These data are also associated with another study on T cells expressing NK-cell markers. Turning to that study: There remained a lack of clarity about HCMV specificity of expanded NKG2C+ T cell clones.

The sequence came from a woman between 18 and 29 years old in good health. The chain carries TRBV6-2 or TRBV6-3 and TRBJ2-1; TRBD2 matches 16 bases. Specimen: PBMCs. CDR3 coding DNA: TGTGCCAGCAGAAAGGGACTAGCGGGAGGGCCCCGCAATGAGCAGTTCTTC. Residues: CASRKGLAGGPRNEQFF.